A selection of T cell receptor beta chains follows, all from one sample in a study of blood T cell dynamics during melanoma immunotherapy. TCRdb's table, derived via immunoSEQ multiplex PCR, lists solely in-frame clones and lacks some. The repertoire holds about 12,000 clones, about 81% seen once, with roughly 9% in the top ten. Source: blood, taken from a patient treated with checkpoint blockade. These receptors originate from a human donor with melanoma. The CDR3 runs from the conserved cysteine through the conserved F or W. A D gene is named only where the DNA matches it firmly. The size field is filled for only some rows; it gives once, few, many or a size class.

j_call d_call v_call clone_size cdr3_nt cdr3_aa
TRBJ1-2 . TRBV4-3 . TGCGCCAGCAGCCAAGAGTTATCGCGACCGGGCTACACCTTC CASSQELSRPGYTF
TRBJ2-5 TRBD1 TRBV7-9 . TGTGCCAGCAGCTTAAGTACAGGGGTTCAAGAGACCCAGTACTTC CASSLSTGVQETQYF
TRBJ2-7 . TRBV6-1 . TGTGCCAGTGTACAGGGTCCCAGCCTCGAGCAGTACTTC CASVQGPSLEQYF
TRBJ2-1 . TRBV19 . TGTGCCAGTGCCTCCCTAGTATCCAATGAGCAGTTCTTC CASASLVSNEQFF
TRBJ2-2 TRBD1 TRBV4-3 . TGCGCCAGCAGCTCCCGGGACAGGGGACCCCTTAATACCGGGGAGCTGTTTTTT CASSSRDRGPLNTGELFF
TRBJ2-2 TRBD2 TRBV29-1 once TGCAGCGTGCGGACTAGCGGGAGAGGGGACGGGGAGCTGTTTTTT CSVRTSGRGDGELFF
TRBJ2-7 TRBD2 TRBV7-9 once TGTGCCAGCAGCCCAGGCGGGAGTTTCGACGAGCAGTACTTC CASSPGGSFDEQYF
TRBJ1-2 TRBD1 TRBV27 . TGTGCCAGCAGTCTCTCTTTTGGACAGGGGGGTGGCTACACCTTC CASSLSFGQGGGYTF
TRBJ1-2 . TRBV6-1 . TGTGCCAGCAGTGAAAATCGCTATGGCTACACCTTC CASSENRYGYTF
TRBJ2-1 TRBD2 TRBV15 . TGTGCCACCAGCCCCGGGACTACCCAAACCCCGTTCTTC CATSPGTTQTPFF
TRBJ1-6 . TRBV4-2 . TGTGCCAGCAGCCCAAATATTCTGCGGGGCTCCTATAATTCACCCCTCCACTTT CASSPNILRGSYNSPLHF
TRBJ2-2 TRBD1 TRBV27 . TGTGCCAGCAGTCGTTGGACAGGGGCCAACACCGGGGAGCTGTTTTTT CASSRWTGANTGELFF
TRBJ2-1 . TRBV7-9 . TGTGCCAGCAGCTTAGTGGCGGGGCTTGATTCTCAGTTCTTC CASSLVAGLDSQFF
TRBJ1-2 . TRBV19 . TGTGCCAGTAGTATAGAGGCGACGTACGTTAACTATGGCTACACCTTC CASSIEATYVNYGYTF
TRBJ2-3 . TRBV5-1 . TGCGCCAGCAGCCGAGGGGGGCACAGCACAGATACGCAGTATTTT CASSRGGHSTDTQYF
TRBJ2-2 . TRBV5-1 . TGCGCCAGCAGCCCACAAAGTGGGGTAACCGGCGGGGAGCTGTTTTTT CASSPQSGVTGGELFF
TRBJ2-7 . TRBV27 . TGTGCCAGCAGTTACGGTCCGGGAACGACTCCTTACGAGCAGTACTTC CASSYGPGTTPYEQYF
TRBJ1-2 TRBD1 TRBV5-1 . TGCGCCAGCAGCTTGCGGGACAGGGCCTATGGCTACACCTTC CASSLRDRAYGYTF
TRBJ1-2 . TRBV5-5 . TGTGCCAGCAGCTTGGGGGTTCAGAACTATGGCTACACCTTC CASSLGVQNYGYTF
TRBJ2-7 . TRBV5-5 few TGTGCCAGCAGCTATGATGGGGGAACCTACGAGCAGTACTTC CASSYDGGTYEQYF
TRBJ1-1 . TRBV10-1 . TGCGCCAGCAGTGGGGGGTACGGCTACACTGAAGCTTTCTTT CASSGGYGYTEAFF
TRBJ2-4 TRBD2 TRBV19 once TGTGCCAGTAGCCTCACAGCGGGGGGCCTCCCAAACATTCAGTACTTC CASSLTAGGLPNIQYF
TRBJ1-3 . TRBV2 . TGTGCCAGCAGTGCTAATCTGGGGGGCTCTGGAAACACCATATATTTT CASSANLGGSGNTIYF
TRBJ2-4 . TRBV29-1 . TGCAGCGTTGAGGGTCAGGGAGTAAACATTCAGTACTTC CSVEGQGVNIQYF
TRBJ2-3 . TRBV19 . TGTGCCAGTAGTATGTTAAGCACAGATACGCAGTATTTT CASSMLSTDTQYF
TRBJ1-2 TRBD1 TRBV2 . TGTGCCAGCAGTGACCTAGGCTCCGGGACAGGGGGCCTCTATGGCTACACCTTC CASSDLGSGTGGLYGYTF
TRBJ2-3 . TRBV9 . TGTGCCAGCAGCGTGGGGGCAGGGAGTGGCACAGATACGCAGTATTTT CASSVGAGSGTDTQYF
TRBJ2-3 . TRBV5-5 . TGTGCCAGCAGCTTCGAGATAGATACGCAGTATTTT CASSFEIDTQYF